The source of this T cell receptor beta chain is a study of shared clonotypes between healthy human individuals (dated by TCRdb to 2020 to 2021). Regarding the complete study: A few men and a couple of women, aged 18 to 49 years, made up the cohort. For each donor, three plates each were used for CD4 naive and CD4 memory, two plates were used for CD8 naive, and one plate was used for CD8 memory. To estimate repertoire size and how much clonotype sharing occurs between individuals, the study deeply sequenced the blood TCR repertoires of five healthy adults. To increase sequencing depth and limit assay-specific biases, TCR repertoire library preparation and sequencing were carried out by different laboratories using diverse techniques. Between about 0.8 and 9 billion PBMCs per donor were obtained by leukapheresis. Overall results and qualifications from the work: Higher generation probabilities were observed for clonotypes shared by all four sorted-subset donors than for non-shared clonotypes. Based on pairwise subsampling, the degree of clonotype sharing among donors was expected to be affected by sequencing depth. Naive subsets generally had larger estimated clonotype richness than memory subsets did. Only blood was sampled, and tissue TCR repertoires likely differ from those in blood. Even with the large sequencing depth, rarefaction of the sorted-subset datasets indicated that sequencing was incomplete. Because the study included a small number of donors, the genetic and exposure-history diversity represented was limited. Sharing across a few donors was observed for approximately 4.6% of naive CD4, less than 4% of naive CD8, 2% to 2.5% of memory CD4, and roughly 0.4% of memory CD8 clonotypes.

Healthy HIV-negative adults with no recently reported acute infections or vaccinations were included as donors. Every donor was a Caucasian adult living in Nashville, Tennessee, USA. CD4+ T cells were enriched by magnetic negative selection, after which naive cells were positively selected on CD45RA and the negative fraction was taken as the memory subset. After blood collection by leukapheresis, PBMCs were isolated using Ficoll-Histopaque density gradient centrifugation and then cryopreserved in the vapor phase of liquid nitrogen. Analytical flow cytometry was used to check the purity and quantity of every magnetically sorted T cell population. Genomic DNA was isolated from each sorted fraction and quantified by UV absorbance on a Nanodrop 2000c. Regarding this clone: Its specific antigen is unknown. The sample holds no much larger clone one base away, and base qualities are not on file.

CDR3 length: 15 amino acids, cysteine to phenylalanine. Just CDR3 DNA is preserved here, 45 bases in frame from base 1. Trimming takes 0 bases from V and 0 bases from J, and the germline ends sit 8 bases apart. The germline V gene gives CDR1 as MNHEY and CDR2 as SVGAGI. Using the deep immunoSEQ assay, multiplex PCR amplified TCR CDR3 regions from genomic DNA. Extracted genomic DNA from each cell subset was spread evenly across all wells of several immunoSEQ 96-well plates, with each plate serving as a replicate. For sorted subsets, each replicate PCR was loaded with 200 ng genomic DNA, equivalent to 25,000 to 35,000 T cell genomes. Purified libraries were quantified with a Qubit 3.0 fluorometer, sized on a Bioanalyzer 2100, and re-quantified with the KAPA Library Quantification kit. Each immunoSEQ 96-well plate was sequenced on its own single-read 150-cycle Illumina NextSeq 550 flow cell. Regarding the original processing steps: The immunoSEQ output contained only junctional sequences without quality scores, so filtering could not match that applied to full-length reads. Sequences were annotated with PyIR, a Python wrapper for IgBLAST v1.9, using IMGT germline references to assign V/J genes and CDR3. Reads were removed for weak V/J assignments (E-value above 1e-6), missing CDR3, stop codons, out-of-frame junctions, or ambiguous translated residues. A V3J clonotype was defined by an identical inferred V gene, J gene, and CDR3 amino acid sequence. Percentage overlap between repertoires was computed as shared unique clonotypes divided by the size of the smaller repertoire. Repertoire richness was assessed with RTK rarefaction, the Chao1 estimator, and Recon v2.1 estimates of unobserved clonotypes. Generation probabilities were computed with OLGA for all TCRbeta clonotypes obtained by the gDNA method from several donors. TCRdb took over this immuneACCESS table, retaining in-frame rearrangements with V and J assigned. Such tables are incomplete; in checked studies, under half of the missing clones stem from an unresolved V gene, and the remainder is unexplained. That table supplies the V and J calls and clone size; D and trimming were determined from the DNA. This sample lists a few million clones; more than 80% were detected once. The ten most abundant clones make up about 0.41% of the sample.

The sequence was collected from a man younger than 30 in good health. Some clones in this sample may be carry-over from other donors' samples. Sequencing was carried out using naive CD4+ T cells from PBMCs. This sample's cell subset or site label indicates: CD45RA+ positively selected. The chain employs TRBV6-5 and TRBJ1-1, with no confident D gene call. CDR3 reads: CASSYSREMNTEAFF. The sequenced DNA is TGTGCCAGCAGTTACTCACGGGAGATGAACACTGAAGCTTTCTTT.